The 24 T cell receptor beta chains below come from one sample, sequenced in a study of memory CD4+ T cells and cytomegalovirus serostatus (dated by TCRdb to between 2018 and 2021). The library was obtained by the immunoSEQ multiplex PCR assay. In its TCRdb copy, this immuneACCESS table keeps in-frame sequences only and misses some clones. Where compared with another copy, unresolved V genes explain less than half of these, and the others have no known cause. This sample lists 35,000 to 45,000 clones; approximately 81% were detected once. Roughly 1.1% of the sample is in the top ten clones. A FACSAria II was used to sort memory CD4+ T cells, defined as single viable CD3+CD4+CD8-CD45RO+ cells. The sample comprised memory CD4+ T cells from blood. The source of these receptors is an adult in good health and CMV-seronegative.

This clone was recorded a few times. The same CDR3 is also encoded by other DNA sequences in this sample. The chain uses TRBV5-1 and TRBJ2-5; D is undetermined. The CDR3 sequence is 12 residues long. Germline CDR1 SGHRS, CDR2 YFSETQ. The V end lost 0 bases, the J end lost 2 bases, and 2 bases lay between the germline ends. DNA of the CDR3: TGCGCCAGCAGCTTGGCTCAAGAGACCCAGTACTTC. Amino acid sequence: CASSLAQETQYF.

The rearrangement joins TRBV6-1 to TRBJ2-1; D is uncertain. This CDR3 comprises 15 residues. V dropped 4 bases and J dropped 6 bases, with 16 bases sitting between them. Per the germline V gene, CDR1 is MNHNS and CDR2 is SASEGT. DNA for the CDR3: TGTGCCAGCAGTGTACGGCCTGTCCAGTCCAATGAGCAGTTCTTC. This sequence encodes CASSVRPVQSNEQFF.

The sample holds a few counts of this clone. The chain employs TRBV12-5 and TRBJ1-5; 9 nucleotides align to TRBD1. Losses at the gene ends were 7 bases for V and 7 bases for J; bases not matched to a gene: 8. The length of the CDR3 is 14 residues. Germline lookup yields CDR1 LGHNT and CDR2 FRNRAP. Written as DNA, the CDR3 is TGTGCTAGTGCCTTACAGGGGGCTAGACAGCCCCAGCATTTT. Translation: CASALQGARQPQHF.

The chain links TRBV5-1 to TRBJ2-6; a possible D gene is TRBD1 (6 bases). Germline V gene sequence: CDR1 SGHRS, CDR2 YFSETQ. This CDR3 has 17 residues. Trimming took off 4 bases at V and 0 bases at J, with 14 bases between the two ends. CDR3: CASSAGSTGSGANVLTF. In DNA form, the CDR3 reads TGCGCCAGCAGCGCAGGGTCGACAGGCTCTGGGGCCAACGTCCTGACTTTC.

V usage is TRBV14 and J usage is TRBJ2-5, with D perhaps TRBD1 (6 bases). Germline V lookup: CDR1 SGHDN, CDR2 FVKESK. The ends were cut back, 2 bases at V and 4 bases at J, with 14 bases in the middle. The CDR3 loop spans 15 amino acids. CDR3 nucleotide sequence: TGTGCCAGCAGCCAAAAGGGGGTGCTTGGAGAGACCCAGTACTTC. Translating gives CASSQKGVLGETQYF.

The chain links TRBV5-5 to TRBJ2-7, with 15 bases lining up with TRBD2. This CDR3 is 16 amino acids long. V lost 0 bases, J lost 7 bases, and 5 bases stayed unmatched. CDR1 is SGHKS, CDR2 YYEKEE, per germline (reference sequence). The CDR3 loop reads CASSLEGLAGGREQYF. The CDR3, as DNA: TGTGCCAGCAGCTTGGAGGGACTAGCGGGAGGCCGGGAGCAGTACTTC.

This chain uses TRBV7-9 with TRBJ1-2, with D maybe TRBD1 (5 bases). Germline CDR1 reads SEHNR; CDR2 reads FQNEAQ (reference sequence). Trimming removed 1 base at V and 7 bases at J, with 13 bases between. The CDR3 is 14 residues long. The CDR3 sequence is CASSLDRRGAGYTF. CDR3 in DNA: TGTGCCAGCAGCTTAGATCGGAGGGGAGCTGGCTACACCTTC. The variable domain in full, completed from reference TRBV7-9 and TRBJ1-2, reads DTGVSQNPRHKITKRGQNVTFRCDPISEHNRLYWYRQTLGQGPEFLTYFQNEAQLEKSRLLSDRFSAERPKGSFSTLEIQRTEQGDSAMYLCASSLDRRGAGYTFGSGTRLTVV.

V usage is TRBV28 and J usage is TRBJ2-7, with TRBD2 as a possible D gene (6 bases). Between the trimmed V and J ends, which lost 7 bases and 3 bases, there was a span of 19 bases. The germline V gene encodes CDR1 MDHEN and CDR2 SYDVKM. CDR3 length: 15 amino acids. The CDR3 DNA sequence: TGTGCCAGCACCGTAACCGGGACTTCAGGCTACGAGCAGTACTTC. Its protein product is CASTVTGTSGYEQYF.

This chain connects TRBV4-2 to TRBJ2-1; 14 nucleotides agree with TRBD2. The CDR3 runs 16 residues. V dropped 4 bases and J dropped 8; count of bases not matched to a gene: 7. CDR1 and CDR2 (germline): LGHNA, YNFKEQ. This chain's CDR3 is CASSLTGTSGSDEQFF. In DNA form, the CDR3 reads TGTGCCAGCAGCCTTACCGGGACTAGCGGGAGCGATGAGCAGTTCTTC.

The chain combines TRBV19 with TRBJ2-3, with unresolved D. In germline, CDR1 is LNHDA, CDR2 SQIVND (reference sequence). CDR3 size: 13 residues. Deletions cut 3 bases from V and 1 base from J, with 5 bases between. This CDR3 is CASSISGTDTQYF. CDR3 nucleotide sequence: TGTGCCAGTAGTATTTCAGGCACAGATACGCAGTATTTT.

V usage is TRBV2 and J usage is TRBJ2-7, with no clear D. In germline, CDR1 is SNHLY, CDR2 FYNNEI. With 6 bases removed from V and 0 bases from J, the gap between germline ends came to 12 bases. This CDR3 region has 14 residues. CDR3 sequence: CASRQQRSSYEQYF. Written as DNA, the CDR3 is TGTGCCAGCAGACAACAGCGAAGCTCCTACGAGCAGTACTTC.

The V and J genes are TRBV10-1 and TRBJ2-1; unclear D gene. V shed 1 base and J shed 0 bases, with 4 bases lying between them. Germline V lookup: CDR1 WNHNN, CDR2 SYGVQD (reference sequence). CDR3 length: 14 amino acids. The CDR3 bases are TGCGCCAGCAGTGAGTTGAGCTCCTACAATGAGCAGTTCTTC. Translation: CASSELSSYNEQFF.

CDR3 coding DNA: TGTGCCAGCAGCCAAACAGTCTTCGTCGAAGCTTTCTTT. Protein: CASSQTVFVEAFF. This chain joins TRBV11-3 and TRBJ1-1, with D uncertain. Germline values: CDR1 SGHNT, CDR2 YENEEA. Trimming pared 5 bases from V and 8 bases from J, leaving 15 bases between. There are 13 residues in the CDR3. Filled out from reference TRBV11-3 and TRBJ1-1, the complete variable domain reads EAGVVQSPRYKIIEKKQPVAFWCNPISGHNTLYWYLQNLGQGPELLIRYENEEAVDDSQLPKDRFSAERLKGVDSTLKIQPAELGDSAVYLCASSQTVFVEAFFGQGTRLTVV.

This clone was detected once. The V and J genes are TRBV4-1 and TRBJ2-3, with TRBD2 identical over 10 bases. Per germline, CDR1 MGHRA and CDR2 YSYEKL. V was pared by 1 base and J by 5 bases, with 3 bases of the junction left unmatched. The CDR3 is 15 amino acids. Here the CDR3 DNA reads TGCGCCAGCAGCCAAGTAGGACTAGCGGAAGATACGCAGTATTTT. This sequence encodes CASSQVGLAEDTQYF.

The CDR3 reads CASSFTGLAGNEQFF. The DNA of the CDR3 is TGTGCCAGCAGCTTCACGGGACTAGCCGGCAATGAGCAGTTCTTC. The chain employs TRBV9 and TRBJ2-1; the match to TRBD2 covers 9 bases. V gave up 4 bases and J gave up 6 bases; unmatched junction bases: 8. Germline loops: CDR1 SGDLS, CDR2 YYNGEE. The CDR3 is made up of 15 amino acids.

The V call is TRBV29-1, the J call TRBJ1-2, with unresolved D. The CDR3 is 12 residues long. The germline V gene has CDR1 SQVTM and CDR2 ANQGSEA. V lost 3 bases and J lost 7, with 12 bases in between. DNA of the CDR3: TGCAGCGTTGAGTCGCACGCGAGTGGCTACACCTTC. Its translation is CSVESHASGYTF.

The table lists this clone with a few counts. The chain is built from TRBV9 and TRBJ2-6; D is unresolved. CDR3 length: 14 amino acids. The germline gives CDR1 SGDLS, CDR2 YYNGEE. V lost 2 bases to trimming and J lost 0 bases, with 3 bases between them. Here the CDR3 reads CASSVTSGANVLTF. The CDR3 DNA follows: TGTGCCAGCAGCGTGACCTCTGGGGCCAACGTCCTGACTTTC.

The V call is TRBV11-2, the J call TRBJ2-1; possible D gene TRBD2, 5 bases. With 2 bases removed from V and 3 bases from J, the gap between germline ends came to 11 bases. CDR3 size: 15 residues. Looked up from germline, CDR1 is SGHAT and CDR2 is FQNNGV. The CDR3 spells CASSLFLARYNEQFF. CDR3 DNA sequence: TGTGCCAGCAGCTTATTCCTAGCACGCTACAATGAGCAGTTCTTC. Filled out from reference TRBV11-2 and TRBJ2-1, the complete variable domain reads EAGVAQSPRYKIIEKRQSVAFWCNPISGHATLYWYQQILGQGPKLLIQFQNNGVVDDSQLPKDRFSAERLKGVDSTLKIQPAKLEDSAVYLCASSLFLARYNEQFFGPGTRLTVL.

This clone turned up a few times. The chain combines TRBV30 with TRBJ2-7, with 7 nucleotides matching TRBD1. The CDR3 totals 18 residues. Germline V gene sequence: CDR1 GTSNPN, CDR2 SVGIG (reference sequence). V dropped 2 bases and J dropped 3; count of bases not matched to a gene: 19. CDR3 bases: TGTGCCTGGAGTCTGCGAAGACGACAGGGTAGCTTAGGCTACGAGCAGTACTTC. Translation: CAWSLRRRQGSLGYEQYF.

The count of this clone is one. The chain uses TRBV5-6 and TRBJ1-4; tentatively, D is TRBD1 (6 bases). The germline V and J ends were trimmed by 2 bases and 7 bases, with 24 bases remaining between them. The CDR3 is made up of 18 amino acids. Germline values: CDR1 SGHDT, CDR2 YYEEEE. This CDR3 reads CASSFRTGKLGLGEKLFF. The CDR3 nucleotides read TGTGCCAGCAGCTTCCGAACAGGGAAGTTGGGTTTGGGTGAAAAACTGTTTTTT.

V is TRBV7-9 and J is TRBJ2-1, with 10 nucleotides matching TRBD1. CDR1 and CDR2 from the germline V gene are SEHNR and FQNEAQ (reference sequence). After removal of 10 bases from V and 7 bases from J, the junction contained 10 bases not matched to a gene. The CDR3 totals 14 residues. The CDR3 coding sequence is TGTGCCACCCGGGGACAGGGGATAATTAATGAGCAGTTCTTC. This sequence encodes CATRGQGIINEQFF.

The J gene is TRBJ1-5, the V gene TRBV2; D gene unclear. V was pared by 3 bases and J by 11 bases, with 14 bases between. The CDR3 spans 13 residues. Germline loops: CDR1 SNHLY, CDR2 FYNNEI. In DNA, the CDR3 is TGTGCCAGCAGTGAGGTCGGGGATGGGGCCCAGCATTTT. Protein: CASSEVGDGAQHF.

This CDR3 is CASSPQGVNNEQFF. CDR3 in DNA: TGTGCCAGCAGCCCTCAGGGGGTGAACAATGAGCAGTTCTTC. The V and J genes are TRBV11-2 and TRBJ2-1, with 7 bases lining up with TRBD1. The CDR3 is 14 residues long. Germline V lookup: CDR1 SGHAT, CDR2 FQNNGV. V lost 5 bases to trimming and J lost 5 bases; unmatched junction nucleotides: 6.

The V call is TRBV9, the J call TRBJ2-7; D might be TRBD2 (6 bases). Trimming shortened V by 4 bases and J by 3 bases, and 14 bases separated the two germline ends. The CDR3 covers 14 residues. Germline CDR1 and CDR2: SGDLS and YYNGEE. The CDR3 here is CASSPDLGLYEQYF. The CDR3, as DNA: TGTGCCAGCAGCCCTGATTTGGGACTCTACGAGCAGTACTTC. Looking up the rest from reference TRBV9 and TRBJ2-7 gives the full variable domain: DSGVTQTPKHLITATGQRVTLRCSPRSGDLSVYWYQQSLDQGLQFLIQYYNGEERAKGNILERFSAQQFPDLHSELNLSSLELGDSALYFCASSPDLGLYEQYFGPGTRLTVT.